The 9 T cell receptor beta chains below come from one sample, sequenced in a study of cytomegalovirus exposure and HLA in healthy donors (dated by TCRdb to about 2017). Library construction relied on the immunoSEQ multiplex PCR assay. For the multiplex PCR, a mixture combining 60 forward primers for TCR Vbeta segments and 13 reverse primers for TCR Jbeta segments was used. Sourced from immuneACCESS, this table was stored by TCRdb with only in-frame sequences that have V and J called. A share of the clones is absent; for the studies checked, an unresolved V gene accounts for under half, and the remainder has no known explanation. The sample table records 150,000 to 200,000 clones; 82% of these occur just once. The ten largest clonotypes hold more than 0.9% of the sample. Sequenced material: PBMCs. The receptors were gathered from a girl aged 2-10 years in good health and CMV-seropositive.

The chain has TRBV2 and TRBJ2-7; TRBD1 matches at 8 bases. The CDR3 has 13 amino acids. The J segment lost 3 bases and the V segment lost 6 bases, leaving 4 bases of the junction unmatched. Germline V gene lookup returns CDR1 SNHLY and CDR2 FYNNEI. For the CDR3, the DNA is TGTGCCAGCAGCATCGACAGGGGCTACGAGCAGTACTTC. It encodes CASSIDRGYEQYF. The full variable domain, with the rest looked up from reference TRBV2 and TRBJ2-7, is EPEVTQTPSHQVTQMGQEVILRCVPISNHLYFYWYRQILGQKVEFLVSFYNNEISEKSEIFDDQFSVERPDGSNFTLKIRSTKLEDSAMYFCASSIDRGYEQYFGPGTRLTVT.

Only a few counts were recorded for this clone. The gene calls are TRBV6-1 and TRBJ1-4, with TRBD1 matching over 10 bases. Germline CDR1 and CDR2: MNHNS and SASEGT. The V and J ends lost 4 bases and 7 bases, in that order; junction bases with no gene match: 3. The CDR3 runs 14 residues. CDR3 sequence (DNA): TGTGCCAGCAGTGGACAGGGGGCTTCTGAAAAACTGTTTTTT. This gives the protein CASSGQGASEKLFF.

This clone was seen more than once but under ten times. The chain uses TRBV5-1 and TRBJ2-7; 8 nucleotides line up with TRBD2. Trimming removed 4 bases from V and 5 bases from J; junction bases left unmatched: 11. Germline lookup yields CDR1 SGHRS and CDR2 YFSETQ. The CDR3 consists of 15 residues. DNA for the CDR3: TGCGCCAGCAGCGCCTCCGGGAGGGCCAGCGACGAGCAGTACTTC. It yields the protein CASSASGRASDEQYF.

This clone was counted once. The genes are TRBV7-8 and TRBJ2-2; D is ambiguous. The CDR3 is 15 amino acids. In germline, CDR1 is SGHVS, CDR2 FQNEAQ. Trimming took 1 base from V and 2 from J, leaving 8 bases between them. The CDR3 loop is CASSLGGYNTGELFF. Here the CDR3 DNA reads TGTGCCAGCAGCTTAGGAGGCTACAACACCGGGGAGCTGTTTTTT.

The rearrangement links TRBV2 to TRBJ2-3; tentative D call: TRBD1 (5 bases). CDR1 is SNHLY and CDR2 is FYNNEI in the germline V gene. The CDR3 runs 13 residues. V was clipped by 6 bases and J by 4 bases, with 11 bases between them. CDR3 sequence: CASRDIVSDTQYF. CDR3 sequence (DNA): TGTGCCAGCAGGGACATCGTTTCAGATACGCAGTATTTT.

V gene TRBV29-1 combines with J gene TRBJ2-1; D gene unclear. Germline CDR1 is SQVTM and CDR2 is ANQGSEA. CDR3 length equals 14 residues. Trimming pared 3 bases from V and 4 bases from J, leaving 13 bases between. CDR3 in DNA: TGCAGCGTTGATGCTCGCGGTTATTACAATGAGCAGTTCTTC. Its translation is CSVDARGYYNEQFF.

This clone was observed a single time. The V call is TRBV7-6, the J call TRBJ1-1; 7 positions match TRBD1. The trim removed 5 bases at V and 0 bases at J, leaving 6 bases unmatched. The CDR3 runs to 15 residues. CDR1 SGHVS and CDR2 FNYEAQ come from the germline V gene. The CDR3 region is CASSPHRGMNTEAFF. Written as DNA, the CDR3 is TGTGCCAGCAGCCCGCACAGGGGCATGAACACTGAAGCTTTCTTT.

V is TRBV4-1 and J is TRBJ2-5; tentative D call: TRBD2 (6 bases). Trimming removed 3 bases from V and 3 bases from J, with 11 bases in between. The CDR3 spans 14 residues. Germline V CDR1 and CDR2: MGHRA, YSYEKL. The DNA of the CDR3 is TGCGCCAGCAGCCATACGGGACTTAAAGAGACCCAGTACTTC. Translation: CASSHTGLKETQYF.

The chain uses TRBV29-1 and TRBJ1-1; D perhaps matches TRBD1 (6 bases). Germline assignment: CDR1 SQVTM and CDR2 ANQGSEA. The CDR3 has 13 amino acids. Trimming removed 8 bases at V and 1 base at J, with 14 bases between. The CDR3 DNA follows: TGCAGCTTGAGACAGGCCTCGAACACTGAAGCTTTCTTT. Its translation is CSLRQASNTEAFF.